The 27 T cell receptor beta chains reported below all come from one sample, sequenced in a study of T cells after yellow fever vaccination. From the 5' RACE reads, TCRdb called clonotypes with MiXCR, one entry per CDR3 protein. The data contain some 420,000 distinct CDR3 sequences, around 20% of them singletons. This material consisted of PBMCs, taken before the yellow fever booster vaccination. The receptors were gathered from a man younger than 35 who received the YFV17D yellow fever vaccine.

The chain is built from TRBV16 and TRBJ2-1, with D perhaps matching TRBD2 (6 bases). CDR1 is KGHSY, CDR2 FQNENV, per germline. V was pared by 2 bases and J by 4 bases, with 15 bases between. The CDR3 has 16 amino acids. Here the CDR3 reads CASSQDGGRGYNEQFF. For the CDR3, the DNA is TGTGCCAGCAGCCAAGACGGTGGTCGGGGGTACAATGAGCAGTTCTTC.

This clonotype occurred a few times. The chain combines TRBV14 with TRBJ2-7, with a tentative D call TRBD2 (5 bases). Trimming left V 6 bases short and J 0 bases short, with 9 bases between. Germline V gene sequence: CDR1 SGHDN, CDR2 FVKESK. The CDR3 runs to 13 residues. The CDR3 sequence is CASRRRSSYEQYF. DNA of the CDR3: TGTGCCAGCAGGAGGAGGAGCTCCTACGAGCAGTACTTC.

This chain uses TRBV9 with TRBJ2-3; maybe TRBD1 (5 bases). The germline V gene has CDR1 SGDLS and CDR2 YYNGEE. The CDR3 sequence is 11 residues long. Trimming removed 7 bases from V and 6 bases from J, with 9 bases in between. The CDR3 sequence is CASQKGDTQYF. The CDR3 DNA is TGTGCCAGCCAAAAGGGGGATACGCAGTATTTT. The whole variable domain, remainder taken from reference TRBV9 and TRBJ2-3, is DSGVTQTPKHLITATGQRVTLRCSPRSGDLSVYWYQQSLDQGLQFLIQYYNGEERAKGNILERFSAQQFPDLHSELNLSSLELGDSALYFCASQKGDTQYFGPGTRLTVL.

This clonotype turned up a few times. This chain uses TRBV12-3 or TRBV12-4 with TRBJ2-1; 16 bases fit TRBD2. The CDR3 runs 15 residues. The V and J ends lost 7 bases and 9 bases, in that order; junction bases with no gene match: 6. The CDR3 DNA follows: TGTGCCAGCACCCAAGGGACTAGCGGGGGGGTTGAGCAGTTCTTC. It is translated as CASTQGTSGGVEQFF.

This clonotype has ten or more counts. J is TRBJ1-6 and V is TRBV4-2; TRBD1 agrees at 7 bases. The CDR3 runs to 14 residues. Per germline, CDR1 LGHNA and CDR2 YNFKEQ. Trimming at V came to 5 bases and at J to 9 bases, leaving 7 bases not matched to a gene. The CDR3 DNA sequence: TGTGCCAGCAGCGCAGAGGGGGCAGGTTCACCCCTCCACTTT. This gives the protein CASSAEGAGSPLHF.

The rearrangement joins TRBV4-1 to TRBJ2-7; either TRBD1 or TRBD2 may fit D (7 bases each). CDR3 length: 14 residues. Germline CDR1 reads MGHRA; CDR2 reads YSYEKL. V was cut by 6 bases and J by 1 base, with 13 bases left in between. The CDR3: CASRPAGQSYEQYF. DNA of the CDR3: TGCGCCAGCAGGCCAGCGGGACAGTCCTACGAGCAGTACTTC.

The chain joins TRBV12-3 or TRBV12-4 to TRBJ2-1; perhaps TRBD2 as D (6 bases). V was trimmed by 6 bases and J by 0 bases, leaving 15 bases between them. CDR3 length equals 16 residues. The CDR3 is CASSLGLPPSYNEQFF. CDR3 sequence (DNA): TGTGCCAGCAGCCTAGGACTACCCCCCTCCTACAATGAGCAGTTCTTC.

The gene calls are TRBV6-5 and TRBJ1-1; possibly TRBD1 for D (6 bases). Between the trimmed V and J ends, which lost 8 bases and 1 base, there was a span of 20 bases. This CDR3 spans 16 amino acids. The germline V gene encodes CDR1 MNHEY and CDR2 SVGAGI. CDR3 bases: TGTGCCAGCCTTAGGGCTACAGGGAGGCCGAACACTGAAGCTTTCTTT. Its translation: CASLRATGRPNTEAFF.

There are a few counts of this clonotype. The chain recombines TRBV12-3 or TRBV12-4 with TRBJ2-3; D unresolved. The CDR3 consists of 14 residues. Trimming pared 6 bases from V and 0 bases from J, leaving 10 bases between. The CDR3 reads CASSQIGSTDTQYF. Written as DNA, the CDR3 is TGTGCCAGCAGCCAGATAGGTAGCACAGATACGCAGTATTTT.

This chain connects TRBV7-2 to TRBJ2-3; the match to TRBD2 covers 7 bases. V gave up 5 bases and J gave up 4 bases; unmatched junction bases: 12. This CDR3 region has 16 residues. Germline lookup yields CDR1 SGHTA and CDR2 FQGNSA. CDR3 amino acids: CASSPTRGGIPDTQYF. CDR3 sequence (DNA): TGTGCCAGCAGCCCCACTCGCGGGGGTATCCCAGATACGCAGTATTTT.

This clonotype came up many times. The J gene is TRBJ2-5, the V gene TRBV20-1; D is possibly TRBD1 (5 bases). CDR3 size: 11 residues. Per germline, CDR1 DFQATT and CDR2 SNEGSKA (reference sequence). V shed 2 bases and J shed 4 bases, with 5 bases lying between them. The CDR3 sequence is CSARQGETQYF. CDR3 nucleotides: TGCAGTGCTAGACAGGGAGAGACCCAGTACTTC.

The J gene is TRBJ2-2, the V gene TRBV5-1; 9 nucleotides agree with TRBD2. V was clipped by 1 base and J by 0 bases; unmatched bases: 7. CDR1 SGHRS and CDR2 YFSETQ come from the germline V gene. This CDR3 is built from 18 residues. The CDR3 DNA sequence: TGCGCCAGCAGCTTGATGGCTAGCGGGGTCGCGAACACCGGGGAGCTGTTTTTT. This translates into CASSLMASGVANTGELFF.

V gene TRBV3-1 combines with J gene TRBJ2-5; the D gene is possibly TRBD2 (7 bases). This CDR3 contains 15 residues. Germline lookup yields CDR1 LGHDT and CDR2 YNNKEL (reference sequence). Between the trimmed V and J ends, which lost 2 bases and 5 bases, there was a span of 15 bases. CDR3 region: CASSQRGADRETQYF. In nucleotides, the CDR3 is TGTGCCAGCAGCCAACGGGGGGCGGATAGGGAGACCCAGTACTTC.

This clonotype was counted between two and nine times. J is TRBJ1-2 and V is TRBV5-1, with D possibly being TRBD1 (6 bases). CDR1 is SGHRS, CDR2 YFSETQ, per germline. The CDR3 is made up of 13 amino acids. Trimming removed 5 bases at V and 6 bases at J, with 14 bases between. CDR3 sequence: CASRGGQGDGYTF. The CDR3 nucleotides are TGCGCCAGCAGAGGGGGGCAGGGCGATGGCTACACCTTC.

This clonotype was seen only a few times. The chain uses TRBV29-1 and TRBJ2-1, with TRBD2 as a possible D gene (5 bases). Trimming cost V 4 bases and J 6 bases, with 13 bases left between them. The CDR3 has 13 amino acids. Germline assignment: CDR1 SQVTM and CDR2 ANQGSEA. DNA for the CDR3: TGCAGCGTTGCCTTGGAGGCCCCCAATGAGCAGTTCTTC. This translates into CSVALEAPNEQFF.

This chain joins TRBV6-6 and TRBJ2-2; 9 bases map to TRBD2. The CDR3 length is 16 residues. Germline V gene data show CDR1 as MNHNY and CDR2 as SVGAGI (reference sequence). J was trimmed by 1 base and V by 6 bases; bases with no gene match: 6. The CDR3 DNA sequence: TGTGCCAGCAGAAATCTTAGCGGGGGGAACACCGGGGAGCTGTTTTTT. This translates into CASRNLSGGNTGELFF.

The table lists this clonotype with a few counts. J is TRBJ1-1 and V is TRBV4-1; D may be TRBD1 (5 bases). The CDR3 sequence is 17 residues long. The V and J ends lost 1 base and 0 bases respectively, with 15 bases between them. Germline V lookup: CDR1 MGHRA, CDR2 YSYEKL. In nucleotides, the CDR3 is TGCGCCAGCAGCCAAGGGGGCCCGGGCGATATGAACACTGAAGCTTTCTTT. Translated: CASSQGGPGDMNTEAFF.

This clonotype was counted only a few times. V and J are TRBV28 and TRBJ1-3; D might be TRBD1 (6 bases). Trimming stripped 3 bases from V and 0 bases from J, with 6 bases between. Germline-derived CDR1 and CDR2 are MDHEN and SYDVKM. The CDR3 sequence is 14 residues long. The CDR3 spells CASSFRGSGNTIYF. The CDR3, as DNA: TGTGCCAGCAGTTTCAGGGGCTCTGGAAACACCATATATTTT.

In regard to this clonotype: One end of the junction varies from germline; a read error may be responsible. The CDR3 region has the DNA TGTGCCAGCAGCTCCTCGGATACGCTGTATTTT. Translating it yields CASSSSDTLYF. The chain employs TRBV7-6 and TRBJ2-3, with D unclear. This CDR3 is 11 amino acids long. The germline V gene has CDR1 SGHVS and CDR2 FNYEAQ.

This clonotype appeared a few times. The genes are TRBV11-2 and TRBJ2-3; 7 positions agree with TRBD1. Germline V lookup: CDR1 SGHAT, CDR2 FQNNGV. After removal of 7 bases from V and 4 bases from J, the junction contained 14 bases not matched to a gene. The CDR3 length is 16 residues. The CDR3 protein is CASNTGQVAGADTQYF. In DNA, the CDR3 is TGTGCCAGCAACACAGGACAGGTCGCAGGGGCAGATACGCAGTATTTT. Filled out from reference TRBV11-2 and TRBJ2-3, the complete variable domain reads EAGVAQSPRYKIIEKRQSVAFWCNPISGHATLYWYQQILGQGPKLLIQFQNNGVVDDSQLPKDRFSAERLKGVDSTLKIQPAKLEDSAVYLCASNTGQVAGADTQYFGPGTRLTVL.

The chain uses TRBV12-3 or TRBV12-4 and TRBJ1-2; TRBD1 aligns across 7 bases. Losses at the gene ends were 7 bases for V and 1 base for J; bases not matched to a gene: 12. The CDR3 spans 16 residues. CDR3 in amino acids: CASNHGRTGLNYGYTF. DNA for the CDR3: TGTGCCAGCAACCATGGGCGGACAGGTCTTAACTATGGCTACACCTTC.

This clonotype was recorded many times. The genes are TRBV7-2 and TRBJ2-5, with D perhaps TRBD1 (6 bases). The CDR3 loop spans 14 amino acids. The germline V gene encodes CDR1 SGHTA and CDR2 FQGNSA. V lost 0 bases and J 1 base, leaving 6 bases between the germline ends. The CDR3 coding sequence is TGTGCCAGCAGCTTAGCGGGGGCCCAAGAGACCCAGTACTTC. Translating gives CASSLAGAQETQYF.

This clonotype came up a few times. The genes are TRBV4-2 and TRBJ1-3; the D is unclear. V lost 0 bases and J lost 2, with 11 bases in between. Germline CDR1 and CDR2: LGHNA and YNFKEQ. CDR3 length: 16 amino acids. CDR3 coding DNA: TGTGCCAGCAGCCAAGATAGTAGTGGCGCTGGAAACACCATATATTTT. Protein: CASSQDSSGAGNTIYF.

This rearrangement joins TRBV2 to TRBJ2-6; no clear D gene. V shed 2 bases and J shed 2 bases, with 10 bases lying between them. The V gene's germline CDR1 is SNHLY and CDR2 FYNNEI. The CDR3 extends over 16 amino acids. The CDR3 nucleotides are TGTGCCAGCAGTGAATTGGTGGGCCCTGGGGCCAACGTCCTGACTTTC. This codes for CASSELVGPGANVLTF.

The chain carries TRBV5-1 and TRBJ2-3; D unresolved. V was pared by 0 bases and J by 4 bases, with 12 bases between. The CDR3 totals 15 residues. Germline V gives CDR1 SGHRS, CDR2 YFSETQ. CDR3 nucleotides: TGCGCCAGCAGCTTGGAGCAGGCGCCCCCAGATACGCAGTATTTT. It encodes CASSLEQAPPDTQYF.

This clonotype was observed once. This sequence joins TRBV6-2 or TRBV6-3 and TRBJ1-5; D perhaps matches TRBD1 (5 bases). Germline V gene lookup returns CDR1 MNHEY and CDR2 SVGEGT. Trimming cost V 8 bases and J 5 bases, with 10 bases left between them. CDR3 length: 12 amino acids. The CDR3 DNA follows: TGTGCCAGCCCGACAGCCGATCAGCCCCAGCATTTT. This gives the protein CASPTADQPQHF.

This clonotype was found a few times. The chain combines TRBV7-9 with TRBJ2-4; D assignment may be TRBD1 or TRBD2 (5 bases each). The CDR3 length is 16 residues. CDR1 and CDR2 (germline): SEHNR, FQNEAQ (reference sequence). The V and J ends lost 5 bases and 1 base respectively, with 15 bases between them. The DNA of the CDR3 is TGTGCCAGCAGCACGGGACGGAGTAGGGCCAAAAACATTCAGTACTTC. It specifies CASSTGRSRAKNIQYF.